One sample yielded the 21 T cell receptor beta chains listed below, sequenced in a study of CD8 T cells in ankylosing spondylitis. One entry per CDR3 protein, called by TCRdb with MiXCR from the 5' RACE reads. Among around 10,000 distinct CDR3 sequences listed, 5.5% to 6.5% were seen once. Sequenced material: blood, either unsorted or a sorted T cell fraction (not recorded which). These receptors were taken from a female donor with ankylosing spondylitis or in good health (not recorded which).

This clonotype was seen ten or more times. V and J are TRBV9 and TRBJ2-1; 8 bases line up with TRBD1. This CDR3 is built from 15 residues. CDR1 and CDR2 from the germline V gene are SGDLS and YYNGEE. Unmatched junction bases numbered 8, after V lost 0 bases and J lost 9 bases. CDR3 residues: CASSVGQGWFIEQFF. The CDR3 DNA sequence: TGTGCCAGCAGCGTAGGACAGGGGTGGTTTATTGAGCAGTTCTTC.

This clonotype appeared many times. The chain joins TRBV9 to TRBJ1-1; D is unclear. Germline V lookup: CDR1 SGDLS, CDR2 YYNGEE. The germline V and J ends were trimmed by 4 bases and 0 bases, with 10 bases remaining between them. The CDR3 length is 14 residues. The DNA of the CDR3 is TGTGCCAGCAGCCCCGTCAGCTTGAACACTGAAGCTTTCTTT. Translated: CASSPVSLNTEAFF.

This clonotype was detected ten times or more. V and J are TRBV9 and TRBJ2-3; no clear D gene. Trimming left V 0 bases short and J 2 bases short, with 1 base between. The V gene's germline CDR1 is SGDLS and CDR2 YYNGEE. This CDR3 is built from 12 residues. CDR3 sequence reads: CASSVDTDTQYF. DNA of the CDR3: TGTGCCAGCAGCGTAGACACAGATACGCAGTATTTT. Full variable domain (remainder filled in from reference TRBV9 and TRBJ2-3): DSGVTQTPKHLITATGQRVTLRCSPRSGDLSVYWYQQSLDQGLQFLIQYYNGEERAKGNILERFSAQQFPDLHSELNLSSLELGDSALYFCASSVDTDTQYFGPGTRLTVL.

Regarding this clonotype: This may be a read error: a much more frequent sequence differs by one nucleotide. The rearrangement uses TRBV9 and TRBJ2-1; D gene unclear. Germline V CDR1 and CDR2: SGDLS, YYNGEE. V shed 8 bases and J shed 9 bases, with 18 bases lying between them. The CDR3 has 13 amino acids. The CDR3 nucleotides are TGTGCCAGAAGCATTCTTGTGCGTAGTGAGCAGTTCTTC. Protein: CARSILVRSEQFF.

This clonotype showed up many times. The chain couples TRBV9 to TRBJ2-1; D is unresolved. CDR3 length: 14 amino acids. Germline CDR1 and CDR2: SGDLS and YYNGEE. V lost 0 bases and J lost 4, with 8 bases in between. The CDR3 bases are TGTGCCAGCAGCGTAGGTGCTACTTACAATGAGCAGTTCTTC. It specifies CASSVGATYNEQFF.

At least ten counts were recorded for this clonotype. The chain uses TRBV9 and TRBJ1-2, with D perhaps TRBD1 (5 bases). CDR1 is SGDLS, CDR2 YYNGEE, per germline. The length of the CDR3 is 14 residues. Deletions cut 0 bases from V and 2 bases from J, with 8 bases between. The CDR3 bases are TGTGCCAGCAGCGTAGGGGGCGCGAACTATGGCTACACCTTC. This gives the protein CASSVGGANYGYTF.

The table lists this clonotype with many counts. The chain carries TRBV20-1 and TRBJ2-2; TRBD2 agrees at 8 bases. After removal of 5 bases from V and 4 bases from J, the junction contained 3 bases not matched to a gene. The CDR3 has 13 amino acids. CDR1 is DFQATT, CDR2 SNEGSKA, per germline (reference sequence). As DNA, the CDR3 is TGCAGTGCTGAGAGCGGGAGCACCGGGGAGCTGTTTTTT. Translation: CSAESGSTGELFF.

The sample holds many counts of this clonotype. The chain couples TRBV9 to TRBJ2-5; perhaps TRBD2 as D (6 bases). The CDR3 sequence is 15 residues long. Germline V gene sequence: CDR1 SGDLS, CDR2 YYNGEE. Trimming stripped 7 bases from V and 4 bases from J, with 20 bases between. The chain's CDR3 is CASGSSGEAAETQYF. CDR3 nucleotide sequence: TGTGCCAGCGGGAGTTCGGGGGAGGCGGCAGAGACCCAGTACTTC. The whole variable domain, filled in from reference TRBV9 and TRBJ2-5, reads DSGVTQTPKHLITATGQRVTLRCSPRSGDLSVYWYQQSLDQGLQFLIQYYNGEERAKGNILERFSAQQFPDLHSELNLSSLELGDSALYFCASGSSGEAAETQYFGPGTRLLVL.

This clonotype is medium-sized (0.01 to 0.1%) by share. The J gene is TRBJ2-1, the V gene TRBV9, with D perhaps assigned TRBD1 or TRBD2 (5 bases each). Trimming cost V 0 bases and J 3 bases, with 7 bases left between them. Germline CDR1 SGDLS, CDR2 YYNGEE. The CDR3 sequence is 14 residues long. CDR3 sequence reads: CASSVGGDYNEQFF. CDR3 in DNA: TGTGCCAGCAGCGTAGGAGGGGACTACAATGAGCAGTTCTTC.

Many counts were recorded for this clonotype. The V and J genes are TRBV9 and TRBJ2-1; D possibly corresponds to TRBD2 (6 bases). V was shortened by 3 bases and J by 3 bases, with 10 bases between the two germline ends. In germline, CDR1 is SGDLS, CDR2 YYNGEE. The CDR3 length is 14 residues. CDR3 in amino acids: CASSAPGDYNEQFF. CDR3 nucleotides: TGTGCCAGCAGCGCCCCGGGGGACTACAATGAGCAGTTCTTC.

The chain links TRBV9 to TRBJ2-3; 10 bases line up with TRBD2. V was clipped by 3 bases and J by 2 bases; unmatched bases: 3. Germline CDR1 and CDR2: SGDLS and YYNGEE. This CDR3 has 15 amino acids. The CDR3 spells CASSESGGATDTQYF. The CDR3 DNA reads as TGTGCCAGCAGCGAGAGCGGGGGGGCCACAGATACGCAGTATTTT.

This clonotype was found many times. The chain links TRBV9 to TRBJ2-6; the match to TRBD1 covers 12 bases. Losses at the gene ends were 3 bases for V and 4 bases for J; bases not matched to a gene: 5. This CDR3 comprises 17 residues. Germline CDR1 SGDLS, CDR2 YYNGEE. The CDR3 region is CASSDGTGGAGANVLTF. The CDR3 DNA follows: TGTGCCAGCAGCGACGGGACAGGGGGCGCCGGGGCCAACGTCCTGACTTTC.

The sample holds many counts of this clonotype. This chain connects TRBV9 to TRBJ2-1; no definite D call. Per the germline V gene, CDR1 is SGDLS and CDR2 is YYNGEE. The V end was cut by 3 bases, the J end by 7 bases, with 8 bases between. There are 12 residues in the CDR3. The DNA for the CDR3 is TGTGCCAGCAGCGCTCACCGGAATGAGCAGTTCTTC. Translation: CASSAHRNEQFF.

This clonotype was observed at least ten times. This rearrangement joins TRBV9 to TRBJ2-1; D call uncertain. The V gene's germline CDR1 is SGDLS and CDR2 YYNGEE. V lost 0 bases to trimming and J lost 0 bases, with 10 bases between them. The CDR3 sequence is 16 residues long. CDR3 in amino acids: CASSVVYNDSYNEQFF. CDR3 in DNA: TGTGCCAGCAGCGTAGTGTACAACGACTCCTACAATGAGCAGTTCTTC.

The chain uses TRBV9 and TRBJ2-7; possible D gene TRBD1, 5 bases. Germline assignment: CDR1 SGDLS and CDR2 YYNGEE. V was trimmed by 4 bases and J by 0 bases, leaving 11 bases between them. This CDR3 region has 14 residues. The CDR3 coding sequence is TGTGCCAGCAGCCCACAGGAGTACTCCTACGAGCAGTACTTC. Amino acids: CASSPQEYSYEQYF.

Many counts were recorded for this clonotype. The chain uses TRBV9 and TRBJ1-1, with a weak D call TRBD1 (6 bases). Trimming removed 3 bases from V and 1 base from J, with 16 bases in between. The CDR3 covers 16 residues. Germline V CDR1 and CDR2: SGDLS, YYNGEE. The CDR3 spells CASSGWGGNPNTEAFF. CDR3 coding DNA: TGTGCCAGCAGCGGATGGGGGGGCAACCCGAACACTGAAGCTTTCTTT.

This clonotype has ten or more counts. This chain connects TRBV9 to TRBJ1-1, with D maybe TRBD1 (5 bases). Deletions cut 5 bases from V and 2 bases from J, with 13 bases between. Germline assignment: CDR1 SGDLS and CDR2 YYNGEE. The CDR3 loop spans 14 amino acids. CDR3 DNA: TGTGCCAGCAGTCGAGGGGACCCAAACACTGAAGCTTTCTTT. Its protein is CASSRGDPNTEAFF.

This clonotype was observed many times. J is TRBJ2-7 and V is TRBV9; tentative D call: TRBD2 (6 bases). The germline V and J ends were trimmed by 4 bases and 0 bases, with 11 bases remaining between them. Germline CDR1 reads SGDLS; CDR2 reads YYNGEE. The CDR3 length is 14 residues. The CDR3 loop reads CASSIRDFSYEQYF. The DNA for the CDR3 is TGTGCCAGCAGCATCCGGGACTTCTCCTACGAGCAGTACTTC. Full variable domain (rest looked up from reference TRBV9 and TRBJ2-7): DSGVTQTPKHLITATGQRVTLRCSPRSGDLSVYWYQQSLDQGLQFLIQYYNGEERAKGNILERFSAQQFPDLHSELNLSSLELGDSALYFCASSIRDFSYEQYFGPGTRLTVT.

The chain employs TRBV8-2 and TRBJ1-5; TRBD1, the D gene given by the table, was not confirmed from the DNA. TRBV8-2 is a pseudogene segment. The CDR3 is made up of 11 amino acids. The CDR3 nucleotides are TGTGGGGACAGGGGCAATCAGCCCCAGCATTTT. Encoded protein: CGDRGNQPQHF.

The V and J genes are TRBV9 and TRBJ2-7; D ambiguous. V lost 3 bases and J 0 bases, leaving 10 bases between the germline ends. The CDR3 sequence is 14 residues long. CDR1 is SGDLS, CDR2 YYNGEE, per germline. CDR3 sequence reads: CASSEDGRSYEQYF. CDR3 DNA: TGTGCCAGCAGCGAGGACGGACGCTCCTACGAGCAGTACTTC. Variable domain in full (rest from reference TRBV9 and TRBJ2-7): DSGVTQTPKHLITATGQRVTLRCSPRSGDLSVYWYQQSLDQGLQFLIQYYNGEERAKGNILERFSAQQFPDLHSELNLSSLELGDSALYFCASSEDGRSYEQYFGPGTRLTVT.

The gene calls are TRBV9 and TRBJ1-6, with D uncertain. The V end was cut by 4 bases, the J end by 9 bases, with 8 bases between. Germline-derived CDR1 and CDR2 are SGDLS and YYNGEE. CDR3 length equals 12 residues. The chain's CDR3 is CASSLSGSPLHF. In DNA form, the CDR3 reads TGTGCCAGCAGCCTTTCGGGTTCACCCCTCCACTTT.